What follows are 26 T cell receptor beta chains derived from one specimen sequenced in a study of blood T cell repertoires in COVID-19. Only in-frame clones appear in the TCRdb table, and some are missing; sequencing was by immunoSEQ multiplex PCR. Among approximately 240,000 clones listed, 75% to 90% were seen once. The sequenced material came from peripheral blood. The receptors were sampled from a woman in her thirties who had recovered from COVID-19.

The CDR3 DNA reads as TGTGCCAGTAAGATGCGGGGGAGCTCCTACAATGAGCAGTTCTTC. Its protein product is CASKMRGSSYNEQFF. J is TRBJ2-1 and V is TRBV19; TRBD2 aligns across 7 bases. The J segment lost 0 bases and the V segment lost 7 bases, leaving 6 bases of the junction unmatched. CDR1 is LNHDA, CDR2 SQIVND, per germline (reference sequence). The CDR3 consists of 15 residues.

The chain has TRBV2 and TRBJ1-5; D is perhaps TRBD1 (5 bases). CDR1 and CDR2 from the germline V gene are SNHLY and FYNNEI. The V and J ends lost 6 bases and 5 bases respectively, with 11 bases between them. The CDR3 runs to 13 residues. In DNA form, the CDR3 reads TGTGCCAGCAGGGGGGGTCGGCATCAGCCCCAGCATTTT. Translated: CASRGGRHQPQHF.

The chain combines TRBV7-8 with TRBJ1-4; 12 nucleotides agree with TRBD1. The CDR3 has 15 amino acids. The V and J ends lost 4 bases and 8 bases, in that order; junction bases with no gene match: 5. Germline CDR1 SGHVS, CDR2 FQNEAQ. This chain's CDR3 is CASSSMGQGAEKLFF. The CDR3, as DNA: TGTGCCAGCAGCTCAATGGGACAGGGGGCGGAAAAACTGTTTTTT.

This chain uses TRBV2 with TRBJ1-5; TRBD1 might be the D (5 bases). V lost 8 bases to trimming and J lost 7 bases, with 15 bases between them. This CDR3 contains 13 residues. The germline CDR1 and CDR2 sequences are SNHLY and FYNNEI. The CDR3 protein is CASAGDFNQPQHF. Here the CDR3 DNA reads TGTGCCAGCGCGGGGGATTTCAACCAGCCCCAGCATTTT. Full variable domain (missing parts from reference TRBV2 and TRBJ1-5): EPEVTQTPSHQVTQMGQEVILRCVPISNHLYFYWYRQILGQKVEFLVSFYNNEISEKSEIFDDQFSVERPDGSNFTLKIRSTKLEDSAMYFCASAGDFNQPQHFGDGTRLSIL.

Many counts were recorded for this clone. The chain joins TRBV2 to TRBJ2-2; D remains unclear. Germline V lookup: CDR1 SNHLY, CDR2 FYNNEI. The CDR3 covers 15 residues. V gave up 3 bases and J gave up 5 bases, with 13 bases separating them. CDR3 sequence (DNA): TGTGCCAGCAGTGATGCGGTTTTGGTAACCGGGGAGCTGTTTTTT. Protein sequence: CASSDAVLVTGELFF. Looking up the rest from reference TRBV2 and TRBJ2-2 gives the full variable domain: EPEVTQTPSHQVTQMGQEVILRCVPISNHLYFYWYRQILGQKVEFLVSFYNNEISEKSEIFDDQFSVERPDGSNFTLKIRSTKLEDSAMYFCASSDAVLVTGELFFGEGSRLTVL.

The chain combines TRBV19 with TRBJ2-1; 11 bases match TRBD2. The CDR3 loop spans 16 amino acids. Germline V gene lookup returns CDR1 LNHDA and CDR2 SQIVND (reference sequence). V gave up 4 bases and J gave up 4 bases; unmatched junction bases: 6. The CDR3 here is CASSTQTSGVYNEQFF. The DNA for the CDR3 is TGTGCCAGTAGTACACAGACTAGCGGGGTTTACAATGAGCAGTTCTTC.

J is TRBJ2-7 and V is TRBV6-1; 7 nucleotides agree with TRBD1. Germline CDR1 reads MNHNS; CDR2 reads SASEGT. The CDR3 runs 14 residues. V shed 3 bases and J 4 bases; nucleotides not matched to a gene: 6. The CDR3 bases are TGTGCCAGCAGTGAGGACAGGATTAGTTACGAGCAGTACTTC. Encoded protein: CASSEDRISYEQYF.

The chain has TRBV3-1 (or the pseudogene TRBV3-2) and TRBJ1-3; 11 bases are a match to TRBD1. V shed 4 bases, J shed 7 bases, and the junction held 3 bases outside the gene matches. The CDR3 covers 14 residues. Germline assignment: CDR1 LGHDT and CDR2 YNNKEL (reference sequence). The CDR3 nucleotides are TGTGCCAGCAGCCTCGGGACAGGGGGTAACACCATATATTTT. Translation: CASSLGTGGNTIYF.

This chain links TRBV7-3 with TRBJ2-2; a possible D gene is TRBD2 (6 bases). Per the germline V gene, CDR1 is SGHTA and CDR2 is FQGTGA. The CDR3 is 12 amino acids. With 8 bases removed from V and 6 bases from J, the gap between germline ends came to 10 bases. CDR3 nucleotide sequence: TGTGCCAGCGGGAGGAAGCCCGGGGAGCTGTTTTTT. It translates to CASGRKPGELFF.

The V call is TRBV11-3, the J call TRBJ2-3, with 15 bases that match TRBD2. CDR3 length: 17 residues. Trimming at V came to 5 bases and at J to 5 bases, leaving 8 bases not matched to a gene. Germline CDR1 and CDR2: SGHNT and YENEEA. The DNA of the CDR3 is TGTGCCAGCAGCCCAAGGACTAGCGGGGGGGTCCAAGATACGCAGTATTTT. Translated, it gives CASSPRTSGGVQDTQYF.

The chain carries TRBV4-1 and TRBJ1-1, with TRBD1 matching 7 bases. The junction had 9 bases not matched to a gene; V was cut back by 5 bases and J by 6 bases. The CDR3 consists of 14 residues. Germline V gene sequence: CDR1 MGHRA, CDR2 YSYEKL. CDR3 loop: CASSNVQGIAEAFF. The CDR3 DNA sequence: TGCGCCAGCAGCAACGTACAGGGGATAGCTGAAGCTTTCTTT.

J is TRBJ2-6 and V is TRBV6-2 or TRBV6-3; 10 positions match TRBD2. The CDR3 has 17 amino acids. With 7 bases clipped from V and 0 bases from J, the junction kept 6 bases outside the gene matches. Germline CDR1 MNHEY, CDR2 SVGEGT. DNA of the CDR3: TGTGCCAGCACCCCAGCGGGGGGGGCCTCTGGGGCCAACGTCCTGACTTTC. It codes for CASTPAGGASGANVLTF.

The chain is built from TRBV5-1 and TRBJ2-4; D may be TRBD2 (5 bases). The germline gives CDR1 SGHRS, CDR2 YFSETQ. V lost 4 bases, J lost 8 bases, and 19 bases lay in between. This CDR3 comprises 15 residues. The CDR3 sequence is CASSPAAGRSYIQYF. The CDR3 DNA is TGCGCCAGCAGCCCAGCGGCCGGGCGTAGTTACATTCAGTACTTC.

This chain uses TRBV15 with TRBJ2-1; tentative D call: TRBD1 (5 bases). The CDR3 contains 14 residues. Germline V gene data show CDR1 as LNHNV and CDR2 as YYDKDF (reference sequence). The germline V and J ends were trimmed by 0 bases and 11 bases, with 14 bases remaining between them. CDR3 coding DNA: TGTGCCACCAGCAGAGATCTAGACAGTCCTAAGCAGTTCTTC. Protein: CATSRDLDSPKQFF.

The J gene is TRBJ1-5, the V gene TRBV19, with TRBD1 identical over 8 bases. V was pared by 5 bases and J by 2 bases, with 2 bases of the junction left unmatched. CDR1 is LNHDA and CDR2 is SQIVND in the germline V gene (reference sequence). This CDR3 is built from 14 residues. The CDR3 spells CASSLTGGNQPQHF. The CDR3 DNA sequence: TGTGCCAGTAGTTTGACAGGGGGCAATCAGCCCCAGCATTTT.

The chain couples TRBV29-1 to TRBJ1-1; the D is unclear. There are 11 residues in the CDR3. The ends were cut back, 5 bases at V and 1 base at J, with 5 bases in the middle. CDR1 SQVTM and CDR2 ANQGSEA come from the germline V gene. Here the CDR3 DNA reads TGCAGCGTTAGAGAGAACACTGAAGCTTTCTTT. Amino acids: CSVRENTEAFF. The full variable domain, its missing parts supplied by reference TRBV29-1 and TRBJ1-1, is SAVISQKPSRDICQRGTSLTIQCQVDSQVTMMFWYRQQPGQSLTLIATANQGSEATYESGFVIDKFPISRPNLTFSTLTVSNMSPEDSSIYLCSVRENTEAFFGQGTRLTVV.

V is TRBV5-1 and J is TRBJ2-3; no reliable D call. V lost 1 base to trimming and J lost 5 bases, with 14 bases between them. The CDR3 is 15 residues long. Germline CDR1 is SGHRS and CDR2 is YFSETQ. The CDR3 DNA follows: TGCGCCAGCAGCTTGCGCCTCAGGCAGGAAGATACGCAGTATTTT. Amino acid sequence: CASSLRLRQEDTQYF.

V and J are TRBV2 and TRBJ2-6, with a possible D match to TRBD1 (6 bases). V dropped 7 bases and J dropped 0 bases, with 19 bases sitting between them. The V gene's germline CDR1 is SNHLY and CDR2 FYNNEI. The CDR3 is 18 amino acids. The CDR3 coding sequence is TGTGCCAGCATCCCCTTGGGGGCTCTGAGCTCTGGGGCCAACGTCCTGACTTTC. As protein: CASIPLGALSSGANVLTF. Complete variable domain (other parts from reference TRBV2 and TRBJ2-6): EPEVTQTPSHQVTQMGQEVILRCVPISNHLYFYWYRQILGQKVEFLVSFYNNEISEKSEIFDDQFSVERPDGSNFTLKIRSTKLEDSAMYFCASIPLGALSSGANVLTFGAGSRLTVL.

This clone was picked up a small number of times. V and J are TRBV19 and TRBJ1-3; D remains ambiguous. Germline V gene sequence: CDR1 LNHDA, CDR2 SQIVND (reference sequence). The CDR3 has 14 amino acids. V lost 6 bases and J lost 4, with 13 bases in between. The CDR3 reads CASSFGPGGNTIYF. The CDR3 DNA is TGTGCCAGTAGCTTTGGTCCGGGGGGAAACACCATATATTTT.

V and J are TRBV5-1 and TRBJ2-7; no clear D. Germline V gene data show CDR1 as SGHRS and CDR2 as YFSETQ. V was shortened by 4 bases and J by 3 bases, with 8 bases between the two germline ends. The CDR3 loop spans 12 amino acids. CDR3 nucleotides: TGCGCCAGCAGCGCACCAGGCTACGAGCAGTACTTC. Translated, it gives CASSAPGYEQYF.

The V and J genes are TRBV7-3 and TRBJ2-6; D gene unclear. The CDR3 extends over 16 amino acids. Trimming left V 4 bases short and J 1 base short, with 11 bases between. Germline CDR1 reads SGHTA; CDR2 reads FQGTGA. The CDR3 region has the DNA TGTGCCAGCAGCTCACCCACTAAATCTGGGGCCAACGTCCTGACTTTC. It codes for CASSSPTKSGANVLTF.

The V and J genes are TRBV7-8 and TRBJ2-3; TRBD1 matches 11 bases. J was trimmed by 14 bases and V by 5 bases; bases with no gene match: 21. The CDR3 spans 17 residues. Germline values: CDR1 SGHVS, CDR2 FQNEAQ. CDR3 sequence: CASSLTGTGGLPQRLYF. The CDR3 coding sequence is TGTGCCAGCAGCCTCACCGGGACAGGGGGTCTCCCCCAAAGGCTGTATTTT. Based on the CDR3 plus reference TRBV7-8 and TRBJ2-3, the full variable domain is GAGVSQSPRYKVAKRGQDVALRCDPISGHVSLFWYQQALGQGPEFLTYFQNEAQLDKSGLPSDRFFAERPEGSVSTLKIQRTQQEDSAVYLCASSLTGTGGLPQRLYFGPGTRLTVL.

The chain combines TRBV30 with TRBJ1-6, with 7 positions matching TRBD1. The germline gives CDR1 GTSNPN, CDR2 SVGIG (reference sequence). V shed 2 bases and J 13 bases; nucleotides not matched to a gene: 14. This CDR3 region has 15 residues. The CDR3 sequence is CAWSLLRTGDLPLHF. DNA of the CDR3: TGTGCCTGGAGTCTGCTAAGGACAGGTGATTTGCCCCTCCACTTT.

Here the CDR3 DNA reads TGTGCCAGCTCACCTGGACAGCCCGGACGCAATGAGCAGTTCTTC. This codes for CASSPGQPGRNEQFF. The chain links TRBV18 to TRBJ2-1, with TRBD1 as a possible D gene (6 bases). In germline, CDR1 is KGHSH, CDR2 LQKENI. The V end was cut by 3 bases, the J end by 6 bases, with 15 bases between. CDR3 length: 15 residues.

The chain has TRBV27 and TRBJ1-6; D possibly corresponds to TRBD1 (5 bases). Trimming shortened V by 3 bases and J by 10 bases, and 16 bases separated the two germline ends. The germline CDR1 and CDR2 sequences are MNHEY and SMNVEV (reference sequence). This CDR3 spans 15 amino acids. CDR3 sequence: CASSLNRMDASPLHF. The CDR3 DNA reads TGTGCCAGCAGTTTGAACAGGATGGATGCCTCACCCCTCCACTTT.

This sequence joins TRBV6-2 or TRBV6-3 and TRBJ1-5; 7 bases match TRBD1. The CDR3 has 18 amino acids. Trimming cost V 2 bases and J 0 bases; bases outside gene matches: 10. Germline loops: CDR1 MNHEY, CDR2 SVGEGT. The chain's CDR3 is CASSYVPGQPYSNQPQHF. CDR3 DNA sequence: TGTGCCAGCAGTTACGTGCCGGGACAGCCCTATAGCAATCAGCCCCAGCATTTT.